These 8 T cell receptor beta chains were all obtained from the same sample, sequenced in a study of shared clonotypes between healthy human individuals. TCRdb keeps only in-frame clones here, not all; method: immunoSEQ multiplex PCR. In the table there are some 1 million clones, 60% to 80% of which are singletons. The sequencing sample was made of memory CD4+ T cells sorted from blood. The subset was: CD45RA-negative fraction. These receptors were collected from a man younger than 35 in good health.

This rearrangement joins TRBV6-5 to TRBJ2-3; TRBD2 is a possible D gene (7 bases). Trimming shortened V by 6 bases and J by 2 bases, and 15 bases separated the two germline ends. Per the germline V gene, CDR1 is MNHEY and CDR2 is SVGAGI. This CDR3 has 15 amino acids. CDR3 sequence: CASSLSGGPTDTQYF. CDR3 nucleotides: TGTGCCAGCAGCCTGTCCGGGGGGCCCACAGATACGCAGTATTTT.

This chain joins TRBV6-5 and TRBJ2-2; D remains unclear. In germline, CDR1 is MNHEY, CDR2 SVGAGI. V was shortened by 6 bases and J by 2 bases, with 7 bases between the two germline ends. The CDR3 extends over 13 amino acids. The CDR3 coding sequence is TGTGCCAGCAGGACCCTTAACACCGGGGAGCTGTTTTTT. The encoded protein is CASRTLNTGELFF.

The chain combines TRBV28 with TRBJ1-1; D gene ambiguous. Trimming cost V 3 bases and J 1 base, with 9 bases left between them. This CDR3 is 14 amino acids long. CDR1 is MDHEN, CDR2 SYDVKM, per germline. DNA for the CDR3: TGTGCCAGCAGTTTCGGGCGGGAGAACACTGAAGCTTTCTTT. Translated, it gives CASSFGRENTEAFF.

Many counts were recorded for this clone. The chain links TRBV30 to TRBJ2-7; 10 bases line up with TRBD2. V gave up 2 bases and J gave up 2 bases; unmatched junction bases: 12. The CDR3 is 17 amino acids. Germline assignment: CDR1 GTSNPN and CDR2 SVGIG (reference sequence). The DNA for the CDR3 is TGTGCCTGGAGTCAGAGGACATCCGGACTAGCGGCCTACGAGCAGTACTTC. This encodes CAWSQRTSGLAAYEQYF.

The table lists this clone with a few counts. The chain recombines TRBV5-4 with TRBJ2-3, with D possibly being TRBD2 (6 bases). V lost 6 bases, J lost 2 bases, and 19 bases lay in between. CDR1 SGHNT and CDR2 YYREEE come from the germline V gene (reference sequence). The CDR3 sequence is 16 residues long. The CDR3: CASTPAPRGTTDTQYF. The CDR3 nucleotides are TGTGCCAGCACCCCCGCGCCGCGCGGGACCACAGATACGCAGTATTTT.

The chain employs TRBV2 and TRBJ2-7; D gene unclear. Germline CDR1 and CDR2: SNHLY and FYNNEI. With 2 bases removed from V and 7 bases from J, the gap between germline ends came to 15 bases. The CDR3 is 14 amino acids. DNA for the CDR3: TGTGCCAGCAGTGAATTACAGTCAGCCGGGGAGCAGTACTTC. Translating it yields CASSELQSAGEQYF.

This chain uses TRBV2 with TRBJ1-5, with 7 bases that match TRBD1. The CDR3 is 13 residues long. In germline, CDR1 is SNHLY, CDR2 FYNNEI. The V and J ends lost 4 bases and 5 bases, in that order; junction bases with no gene match: 2. In DNA form, the CDR3 reads TGTGCCAGCAGTGTCGACAGGGATCAGCCCCAGCATTTT. Protein product: CASSVDRDQPQHF.

This chain joins TRBV5-1 and TRBJ2-1; the D call may be TRBD1 or TRBD2 (5 bases each). This CDR3 is 15 amino acids long. Between the trimmed V and J ends, which lost 0 bases and 5 bases, there was a span of 12 bases. Germline V gene sequence: CDR1 SGHRS, CDR2 YFSETQ. The CDR3 bases are TGCGCCAGCAGCTTGGAGGGACGGGGCGACAATGAGCAGTTCTTC. This sequence encodes CASSLEGRGDNEQFF.